These 30 T cell receptor beta chains share one sample of origin, sequenced in a study of blood T cell repertoires in COVID-19. Profiling relied on immunoSEQ multiplex PCR, and the TCRdb table lists in-frame clones only, not all of them. The table shows some 330,000 clones, with more than 90% occurring only once. Sequencing was carried out using PBMCs or T cells enriched from blood (not recorded which). The origin of the receptors is a woman in her twenties or thirties who had recovered from COVID-19.

With regard to this clone: This sample includes further DNA sequences coding for the same CDR3. The J gene is TRBJ1-2, the V gene TRBV6-5; maybe TRBD1 (5 bases). Germline CDR1 and CDR2: MNHEY and SVGAGI. V lost 2 bases and J 5 bases, leaving 6 bases between the germline ends. There are 12 residues in the CDR3. This chain's CDR3 is CASSYQGYGYTF. The CDR3 coding sequence is TGTGCCAGCAGTTACCAGGGTTATGGCTACACCTTC.

This chain connects TRBV5-6 to TRBJ2-2; 9 bases map to TRBD1. Germline V gene lookup returns CDR1 SGHDT and CDR2 YYEEEE. The CDR3 totals 17 residues. The V gene end was trimmed by 1 base and the J gene end by 4 bases; junction bases not matched to a gene: 8. CDR3 region: CASSLTVTGGITGELFF. The CDR3 DNA reads TGTGCCAGCAGCTTGACGGTGACAGGGGGGATCACCGGGGAGCTGTTTTTT.

About this clone: This sample also contains other DNA sequences that code for the same CDR3. The chain uses TRBV5-1 and TRBJ1-1; D not resolved. The V end was cut by 0 bases, the J end by 2 bases, with 8 bases between. The germline gives CDR1 SGHRS, CDR2 YFSETQ. CDR3 length: 14 amino acids. In nucleotides, the CDR3 is TGCGCCAGCAGCTTGGGCGGAAGTAACACTGAAGCTTTCTTT. This gives the protein CASSLGGSNTEAFF.

The gene calls are TRBV18 and TRBJ2-7, with D possibly TRBD2 on 5 matching bases. CDR1 is KGHSH, CDR2 LQKENI, per germline. Trimming removed 4 bases from V and 2 bases from J, with 18 bases in between. The CDR3 covers 16 residues. CDR3 bases: TGTGCCAGCTCACAACGTAGAGCGGTGCTCACCTACGAGCAGTACTTC. Translated: CASSQRRAVLTYEQYF.

The chain joins TRBV11-3 to TRBJ2-5; a weak D match, TRBD2 (6 bases). The CDR3 extends over 15 amino acids. The germline gives CDR1 SGHNT, CDR2 YENEEA. V lost 1 base to trimming and J lost 1 base, with 10 bases between them. CDR3 in DNA: TGTGCCAGCAGCTTAGGGGGGGTAGGCCAAGAGACCCAGTACTTC. Its protein product is CASSLGGVGQETQYF.

The gene calls are TRBV5-4 and TRBJ2-1; 9 bases agree with TRBD1. V was pared by 5 bases and J by 8 bases, with 8 bases of the junction left unmatched. Germline V gives CDR1 SGHNT, CDR2 YYREEE (reference sequence). This CDR3 contains 14 residues. The chain's CDR3 is CASSPQGAKDEQFF. CDR3 bases: TGTGCCAGCAGTCCACAGGGGGCGAAGGATGAGCAGTTCTTC.

The chain employs TRBV24-1 and TRBJ1-2; 7 bases are a match to TRBD1. In germline, CDR1 is KGHDR, CDR2 SFDVKD. V dropped 4 bases and J dropped 4; count of bases not matched to a gene: 11. CDR3 length equals 16 residues. The CDR3 nucleotides are TGTGCCACCAGTGACCGCTACCGGGACAGCCCCTATGGCTACACCTTC. It translates to CATSDRYRDSPYGYTF.

The gene calls are TRBV11-2 and TRBJ2-2; no clear D. Trimming pared 1 base from V and 4 bases from J, leaving 16 bases between. Germline V gene sequence: CDR1 SGHAT, CDR2 FQNNGV. This CDR3 is built from 17 residues. Here the CDR3 reads CASSLAPRYLFTGELFF. The CDR3 DNA reads as TGTGCCAGCAGCTTAGCCCCCAGGTATCTGTTCACCGGGGAGCTGTTTTTT.

The V gene is TRBV4-1, the J gene TRBJ2-7; TRBD1 is a possible D gene (6 bases). CDR3 length: 14 residues. CDR1 MGHRA and CDR2 YSYEKL come from the germline V gene. Trimming left V 1 base short and J 3 bases short, with 10 bases between. CDR3 residues: CASSQAPGDYEQYF. The CDR3 DNA follows: TGCGCCAGCAGCCAAGCCCCAGGGGACTACGAGCAGTACTTC.

The chain recombines TRBV4-1 with TRBJ2-7; 10 bases map to TRBD1. V lost 4 bases to trimming and J lost 6 bases; unmatched junction nucleotides: 3. Germline assignment: CDR1 MGHRA and CDR2 YSYEKL. The CDR3 loop spans 13 amino acids. CDR3: CASSPGTGVEQYF. The CDR3 DNA sequence: TGCGCCAGCAGCCCTGGGACAGGGGTCGAGCAGTACTTC.

This clone occurred once. The chain recombines TRBV28 with TRBJ2-7, with D uncertain. The V end lost 3 bases, the J end lost 2 bases, and 8 bases lay between the germline ends. The CDR3 covers 13 residues. Germline V gene data show CDR1 as MDHEN and CDR2 as SYDVKM. This CDR3 is CASSFEETYEQYF. CDR3 nucleotides: TGTGCCAGCAGTTTTGAGGAAACCTACGAGCAGTACTTC.

The rearrangement joins TRBV28 to TRBJ2-7; D gene ambiguous. From germline, CDR1 is MDHEN and CDR2 SYDVKM. The CDR3 loop spans 13 amino acids. The V and J ends lost 2 bases and 2 bases respectively, with 7 bases between them. CDR3 protein: CASSLADPYEQYF. The CDR3 nucleotides read TGTGCCAGCAGTTTAGCGGATCCCTACGAGCAGTACTTC.

V is TRBV11-3 and J is TRBJ1-2; D is possibly TRBD1 (6 bases). V lost 5 bases and J 3 bases, leaving 10 bases between the germline ends. CDR1 SGHNT and CDR2 YENEEA come from the germline V gene. The CDR3 consists of 13 residues. CDR3 coding DNA: TGTGCCAGCAGCCCACAGGGAGACTATGGCTACACCTTC. This encodes CASSPQGDYGYTF.

The J gene is TRBJ1-1, the V gene TRBV4-2; a weak D match, TRBD1 (5 bases). Germline loops: CDR1 LGHNA, CDR2 YNFKEQ. Trimming removed 0 bases from V and 2 bases from J, with 7 bases in between. CDR3 length: 14 amino acids. The CDR3 nucleotides are TGTGCCAGCAGCCAAGACGGGGGTAACACTGAAGCTTTCTTT. Residues: CASSQDGGNTEAFF.

V gene TRBV28 combines with J gene TRBJ2-1; TRBD2 matches 9 bases. Germline values: CDR1 MDHEN, CDR2 SYDVKM. The CDR3 has 15 amino acids. The V gene end was trimmed by 3 bases and the J gene end by 4 bases; junction bases not matched to a gene: 4. This CDR3 is CASSFTSGPYNEQFF. The CDR3 DNA reads as TGTGCCAGCAGTTTTACTAGCGGGCCGTACAATGAGCAGTTCTTC.

This rearrangement joins TRBV27 to TRBJ1-2, with 7 bases lining up with TRBD1. J lost 6 bases, V lost 4 bases, and 11 bases had no gene match. CDR3 size: 15 residues. The germline V gene encodes CDR1 MNHEY and CDR2 SMNVEV (reference sequence). The CDR3 loop reads CASSSTPGTANGYTF. The CDR3 bases are TGTGCCAGCAGTTCCACGCCCGGGACAGCTAATGGCTACACCTTC.

The V and J genes are TRBV4-1 and TRBJ2-1; D is undetermined. V dropped 1 base and J dropped 6 bases, with 16 bases sitting between them. Germline CDR1 MGHRA, CDR2 YSYEKL. This CDR3 comprises 16 residues. In nucleotides, the CDR3 is TGCGCCAGCAGCCAAGTCGTCGGTTCCCCTTCCAATGAGCAGTTCTTC. Protein: CASSQVVGSPSNEQFF.

This rearrangement joins TRBV28 to TRBJ1-2; possible D gene TRBD1, 6 bases. Germline V gene sequence: CDR1 MDHEN, CDR2 SYDVKM. The V end lost 3 bases, the J end lost 7 bases, and 18 bases lay between the germline ends. The CDR3 consists of 15 residues. CDR3 sequence reads: CASSFGGASVRGYTF. The CDR3 DNA follows: TGTGCCAGCAGTTTTGGGGGGGCGTCGGTTCGTGGCTACACCTTC.

The gene calls are TRBV19 and TRBJ2-2, with TRBD1 matching over 7 bases. Germline assignment: CDR1 LNHDA and CDR2 SQIVND (reference sequence). Losses at the gene ends were 5 bases for V and 4 bases for J; bases not matched to a gene: 13. The CDR3 is 17 residues long. The CDR3 DNA follows: TGTGCCAGTAGTTCCCGGGGACAGACTCGGCCCACCGGGGAGCTGTTTTTT. Protein: CASSSRGQTRPTGELFF.

The CDR3, as DNA: TGTGCCAGCAGCTTAGTTTCTGGGGCAGAGACCCAGTACTTC. It codes for CASSLVSGAETQYF. The rearrangement joins TRBV7-2 to TRBJ2-5; D is perhaps TRBD1 (5 bases). The CDR3 consists of 14 residues. Between the trimmed V and J ends, which lost 1 base and 4 bases, there was a span of 10 bases. Germline CDR1 reads SGHTA; CDR2 reads FQGNSA.

The chain uses TRBV7-2 and TRBJ1-1; D may be TRBD1 (5 bases). Germline CDR1 is SGHTA and CDR2 is FQGNSA. Trimming cost V 5 bases and J 1 base, with 8 bases left between them. The CDR3 sequence is 13 residues long. In DNA, the CDR3 is TGTGCCAGCAGCACAGACAGGAACACTGAAGCTTTCTTT. Translating it yields CASSTDRNTEAFF.

The chain recombines TRBV7-8 with TRBJ1-2; no clear D. Trimming left V 5 bases short and J 8 bases short, with 21 bases between. Per the germline V gene, CDR1 is SGHVS and CDR2 is FQNEAQ. CDR3 length equals 15 residues. For the CDR3, the DNA is TGTGCCAGCAGCCCTACCCGCCGCGGGCCTGGGGGCTACACCTTC. It yields the protein CASSPTRRGPGGYTF.

This clone was recorded only once. The genes are TRBV7-9 and TRBJ1-1, with D perhaps matching TRBD1 (5 bases). The germline CDR1 and CDR2 sequences are SEHNR and FQNEAQ (reference sequence). V shed 6 bases and J shed 5 bases, with 19 bases lying between them. The CDR3 is 15 residues long. The CDR3 spells CASRPQGNMETEAFF. The CDR3 DNA reads TGTGCCAGCAGACCCCAGGGTAATATGGAGACTGAAGCTTTCTTT.

This sequence joins TRBV11-2 and TRBJ1-3; 8 bases agree with TRBD1. The V gene's germline CDR1 is SGHAT and CDR2 FQNNGV. The CDR3 runs 14 residues. The J segment lost 7 bases and the V segment lost 7 bases, leaving 9 bases of the junction unmatched. CDR3 DNA sequence: TGTGCCAGCACCAATCCCGACAGGGGTAACACCATATATTTT. This translates into CASTNPDRGNTIYF.

The chain carries TRBV10-3 and TRBJ2-1; TRBD2 matches 8 bases. V shed 6 bases and J 8 bases; nucleotides not matched to a gene: 12. The CDR3 length is 15 residues. From germline, CDR1 is ENHRY and CDR2 SYGVKD. The CDR3 coding sequence is TGTGCCATCAGGAACACTAGCGGCAGGGTCGATGAGCAGTTCTTC. Amino acids: CAIRNTSGRVDEQFF.

V and J are TRBV6-2 or TRBV6-3 and TRBJ2-5; D may be TRBD2 (6 bases). The CDR3 is 13 residues long. Deletions cut 6 bases from V and 5 bases from J, with 13 bases between. Germline V lookup: CDR1 MNHEY, CDR2 SVGEGT. The CDR3: CASSLLASETQYF. CDR3 DNA: TGTGCCAGCAGCCTACTAGCCTCTGAGACCCAGTACTTC.

The chain uses TRBV28 and TRBJ1-5; D possibly corresponds to TRBD1 (5 bases). This CDR3 is 15 amino acids long. Trimming stripped 2 bases from V and 7 bases from J, with 15 bases between. Germline V gene sequence: CDR1 MDHEN, CDR2 SYDVKM. The chain's CDR3 is CASSLARGLDQPQHF. DNA of the CDR3: TGTGCCAGCAGTTTAGCTCGGGGGTTGGACCAGCCCCAGCATTTT.

The chain is built from TRBV7-2 and TRBJ1-4, with D unclear. The V and J ends lost 6 bases and 5 bases respectively, with 7 bases between them. Looked up from germline, CDR1 is SGHTA and CDR2 is FQGNSA. The CDR3 is 12 amino acids. This CDR3 reads CASSPVNEKLFF. The CDR3 nucleotides read TGTGCCAGCAGTCCCGTGAATGAAAAACTGTTTTTT.

The chain employs TRBV12-3 or TRBV12-4 and TRBJ1-2, with 7 bases matching TRBD1. Trimming removed 5 bases from V and 6 bases from J; junction bases left unmatched: 6. The CDR3 loop spans 13 amino acids. The CDR3 spells CASSPDRVNGYTF. The CDR3 DNA is TGTGCCAGCAGTCCAGACAGGGTCAATGGCTACACCTTC.

The V call is TRBV5-5, the J call TRBJ2-5; 10 bases align to TRBD2. This CDR3 is built from 15 residues. Germline CDR1 is SGHKS and CDR2 is YYEKEE (reference sequence). With V trimmed by 1 base and J by 4 bases, 4 bases remained unmatched. The CDR3 reads CASSLSLAGVETQYF. The CDR3 DNA follows: TGTGCCAGCAGCTTGAGCCTAGCGGGAGTAGAGACCCAGTACTTC.